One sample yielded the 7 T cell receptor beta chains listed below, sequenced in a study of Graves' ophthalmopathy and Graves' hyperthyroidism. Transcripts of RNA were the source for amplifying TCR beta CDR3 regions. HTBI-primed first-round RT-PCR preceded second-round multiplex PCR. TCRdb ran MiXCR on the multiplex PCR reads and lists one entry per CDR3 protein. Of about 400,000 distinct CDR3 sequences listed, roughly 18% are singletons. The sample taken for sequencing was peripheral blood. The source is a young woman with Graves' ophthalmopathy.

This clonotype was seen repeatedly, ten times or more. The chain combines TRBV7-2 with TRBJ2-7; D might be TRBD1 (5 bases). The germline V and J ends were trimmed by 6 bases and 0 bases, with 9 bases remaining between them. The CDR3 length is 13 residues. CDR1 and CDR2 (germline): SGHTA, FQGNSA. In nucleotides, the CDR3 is TGTGCCAGCAGAGGGGCCAACTCCTACGAGCAGTACTTC. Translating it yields CASRGANSYEQYF.

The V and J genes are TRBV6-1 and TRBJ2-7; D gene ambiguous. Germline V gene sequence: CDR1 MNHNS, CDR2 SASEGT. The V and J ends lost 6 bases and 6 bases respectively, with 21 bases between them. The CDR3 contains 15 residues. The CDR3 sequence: CASSRPSEFLTEQYF. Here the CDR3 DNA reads TGTGCCAGCAGCCGTCCGTCGGAGTTCCTTACCGAGCAGTACTTC.

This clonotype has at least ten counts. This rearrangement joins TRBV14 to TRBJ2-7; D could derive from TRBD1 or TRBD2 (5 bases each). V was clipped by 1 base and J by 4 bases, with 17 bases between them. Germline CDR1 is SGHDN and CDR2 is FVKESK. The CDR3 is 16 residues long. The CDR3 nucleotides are TGTGCCAGCAGCCAAGGTTACCGGGACGGACATTACGAGCAGTACTTC. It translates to CASSQGYRDGHYEQYF.

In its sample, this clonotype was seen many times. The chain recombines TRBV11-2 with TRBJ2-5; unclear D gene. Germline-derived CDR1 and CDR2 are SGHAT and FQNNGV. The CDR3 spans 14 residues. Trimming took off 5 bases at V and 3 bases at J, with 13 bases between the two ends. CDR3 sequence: CASSAPGKKETQYF. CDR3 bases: TGTGCCAGCAGCGCACCCGGAAAGAAAGAGACCCAGTACTTC.

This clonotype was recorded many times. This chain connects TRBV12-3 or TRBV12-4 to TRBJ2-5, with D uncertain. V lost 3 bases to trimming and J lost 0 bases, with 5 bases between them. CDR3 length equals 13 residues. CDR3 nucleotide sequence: TGTGCCAGCAGTTTGGGGTACCAAGAGACCCAGTACTTC. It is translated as CASSLGYQETQYF.

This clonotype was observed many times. The CDR3 is CASETDYEQYF. CDR3 nucleotide sequence: TGTGCCAGCGAGACGGACTACGAGCAGTACTTC. J is TRBJ2-7 and V is TRBV28; the D is unclear. The V gene's germline CDR1 is MDHEN and CDR2 SYDVKM. CDR3 length equals 11 residues. V shed 8 bases and J shed 3 bases, with 8 bases lying between them.

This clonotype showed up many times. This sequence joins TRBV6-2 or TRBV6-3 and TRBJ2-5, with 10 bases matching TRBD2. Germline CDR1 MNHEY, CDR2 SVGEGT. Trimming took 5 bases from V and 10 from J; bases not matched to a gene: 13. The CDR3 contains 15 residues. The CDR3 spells CASSPPVAGGGNQYF. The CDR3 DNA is TGTGCCAGCAGTCCCCCGGTAGCGGGAGGAGGCAACCAGTACTTC.